This TCR beta chain was sequenced during a study of blood T cell repertoires in COVID-19. Study as a whole: Collection of acute and convalescent COVID-19 samples took place in the United States, Italy and Spain.

The CDR3 contains 14 residues. The junction had 4 bases not matched to a gene; V was cut back by 3 bases and J by 4 bases. CDR1 and CDR2 from the germline V gene are MNHNS and SASEGT. Original processing notes: Amplification with reference gene primers provided the estimates of nucleated cell counts. Produced via immunoSEQ multiplex PCR; TCRdb's table is partial and in-frame only. The DNA was the basis for D and trimming; V, J and clone size are from that table. The data contain about 82,000 clones, over 70% of them seen just once; the ten biggest clones take up about 15%. The chain links TRBV6-1 to TRBJ2-7, with 9 nucleotides matching TRBD2. The sequenced sample consisted of peripheral blood. This receptor was taken from an older woman with acute or convalescent COVID-19. CDR3 nucleotide sequence: TGTGCCAGCAGTGAGGGGCTAGCGGGGTACGAGCAGTACTTC. Protein: CASSEGLAGYEQYF.